This T cell receptor beta chain originates from a study of human T cells and chemical hapten exposure. This clonotype was seen only a few times. Germline and junction disagree at one end, which may indicate a read error. Time point specified: pre-sensitization, week 0. The treatment was: therapeutic diphenylcyclopropenone sensitization with weekly scalp DPC. Using its own MiXCR run on the RACE reads, TCRdb lists one record per CDR3 protein. The sample holds more than 250,000 distinct CDR3 sequences; around 9.3% are singletons and the top ten take approximately 2.3%. The CDR3 totals 15 residues. Germline lookup yields CDR1 MNHNY and CDR2 SVGAGI (reference sequence).

This chain connects TRBV6-6 to TRBJ1-6, with a weak D call TRBD1 (5 bases). The sample was whole blood, taken in connection with sensitization to the hapten diphenylcyclopropenone (DPC). This TCR came from a woman between 35 and 50 years old with alopecia areata. Some clones in this sample may be carry-over from other donors' samples. The CDR3, as DNA: TGTGCCAGCAGCTACTTTCCGGACACGGATTCACCCCTCCACTTT. It translates to CASSYFPDTDSPLHF.